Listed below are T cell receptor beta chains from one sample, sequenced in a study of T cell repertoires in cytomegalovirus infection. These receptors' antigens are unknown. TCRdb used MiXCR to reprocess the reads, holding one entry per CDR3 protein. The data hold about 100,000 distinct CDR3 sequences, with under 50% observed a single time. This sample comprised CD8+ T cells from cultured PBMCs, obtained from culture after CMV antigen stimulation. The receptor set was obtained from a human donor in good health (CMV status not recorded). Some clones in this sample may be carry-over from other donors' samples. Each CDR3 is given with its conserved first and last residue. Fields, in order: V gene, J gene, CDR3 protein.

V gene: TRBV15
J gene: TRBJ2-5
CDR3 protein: CATSRDRGDSETQYF

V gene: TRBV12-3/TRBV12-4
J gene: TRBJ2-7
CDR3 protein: CASSVGTGLFYEQYF

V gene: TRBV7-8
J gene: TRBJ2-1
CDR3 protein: CASSVASVGIGGGRSYNEQFF

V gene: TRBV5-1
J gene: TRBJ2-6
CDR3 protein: CASSPTQWRGANVLTF

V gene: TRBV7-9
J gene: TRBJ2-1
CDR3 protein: CASSLDGPRGRYNEQFF

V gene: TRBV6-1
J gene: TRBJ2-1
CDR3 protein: CASSSTQGAPNNEQFF

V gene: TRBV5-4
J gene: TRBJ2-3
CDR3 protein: CASSLDRGLFTDTQYF

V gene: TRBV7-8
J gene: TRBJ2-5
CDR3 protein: CASSARGPLSGQETQYF

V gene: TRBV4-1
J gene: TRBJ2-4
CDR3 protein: CASSQVAGINIQYF

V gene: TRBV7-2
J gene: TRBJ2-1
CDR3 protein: CASSLPISYNEQFF

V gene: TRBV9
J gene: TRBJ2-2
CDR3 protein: CASSVEGGAPTGELFF

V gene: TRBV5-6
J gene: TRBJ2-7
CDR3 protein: CASSRETGYSYEQYF

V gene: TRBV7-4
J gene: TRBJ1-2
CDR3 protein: CASGEGSLGYTF

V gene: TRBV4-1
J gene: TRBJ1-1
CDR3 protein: CASRQGATEAFF

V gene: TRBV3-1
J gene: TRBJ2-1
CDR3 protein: CASSQDKKRTYNEQFF

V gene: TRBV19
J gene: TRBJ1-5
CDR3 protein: CASSTGTGGNQPQHF

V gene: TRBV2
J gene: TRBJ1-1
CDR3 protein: CASRGRNTEAFF

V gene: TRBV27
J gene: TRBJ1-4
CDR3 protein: CASSYRVSTNEKLFF

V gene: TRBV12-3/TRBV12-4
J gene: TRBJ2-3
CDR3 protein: CASSATGTPFQGQYF

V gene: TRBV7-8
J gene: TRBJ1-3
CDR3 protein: CASSLDRTTDTIYF

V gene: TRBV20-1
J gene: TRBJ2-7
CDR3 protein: CSARSGVGSYEQYF

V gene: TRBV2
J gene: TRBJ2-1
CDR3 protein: CASWDRGGEQFF

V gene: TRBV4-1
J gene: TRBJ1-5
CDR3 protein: CASSLGTLSNQPQHF

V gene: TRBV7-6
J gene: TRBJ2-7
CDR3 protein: CASSLAGGTHTYEQYF

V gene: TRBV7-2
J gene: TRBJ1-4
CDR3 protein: CASSRTGGFTNEKLFF

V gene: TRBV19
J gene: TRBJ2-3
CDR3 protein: CASSIGLAGGHADTQYF

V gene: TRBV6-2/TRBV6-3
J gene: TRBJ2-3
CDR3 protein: CATSFVDRAADTQYF

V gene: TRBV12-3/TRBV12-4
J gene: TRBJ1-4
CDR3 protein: CASSHGGGYEKLFF

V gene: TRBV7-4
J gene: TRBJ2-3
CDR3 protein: CASSSAGTPGTDTQYF

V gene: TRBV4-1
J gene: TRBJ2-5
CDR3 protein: CASSRELAGGRETQYF

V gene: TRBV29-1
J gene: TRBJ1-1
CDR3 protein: CSVEEGGWNTEAFF

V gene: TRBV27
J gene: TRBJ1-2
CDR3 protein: CASSFESSRGYTF

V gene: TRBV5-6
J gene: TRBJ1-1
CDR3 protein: CASSYSDADNTEAFF

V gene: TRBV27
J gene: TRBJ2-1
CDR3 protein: CASSFSSYNEQFF

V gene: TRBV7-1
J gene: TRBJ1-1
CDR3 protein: CASSPRQGRYGDTEAFF

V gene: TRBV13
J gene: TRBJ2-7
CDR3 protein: CASSLRGTETTYEQYF

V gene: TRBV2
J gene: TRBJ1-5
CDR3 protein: CASSDSINQPQHF

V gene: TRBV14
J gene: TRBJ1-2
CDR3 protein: CASSLIGGNLYGYTF

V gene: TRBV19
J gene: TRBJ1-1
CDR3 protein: CASSSGGTEAFF

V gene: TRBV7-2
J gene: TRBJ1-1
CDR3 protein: CASSFYREEAFF

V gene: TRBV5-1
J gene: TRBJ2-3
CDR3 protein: CASSLTGGYPDTQYF

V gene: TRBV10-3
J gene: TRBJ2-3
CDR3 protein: CAISESGTSGRNTQYF

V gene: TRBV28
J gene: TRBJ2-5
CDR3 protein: CASSLASGGLEETQYF

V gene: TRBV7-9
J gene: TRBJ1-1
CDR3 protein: CASSSSGTANTEAFF

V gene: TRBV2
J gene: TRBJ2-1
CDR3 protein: CVSIASGGPYNEQFF

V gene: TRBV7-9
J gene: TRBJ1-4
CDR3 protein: CASSVNEKLFF

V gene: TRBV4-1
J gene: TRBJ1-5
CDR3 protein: CASSFRDGDYQPQHF

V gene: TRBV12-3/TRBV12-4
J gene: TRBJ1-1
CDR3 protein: CASSLASVCVCLNTEAFF

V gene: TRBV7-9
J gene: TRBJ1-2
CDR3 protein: CASSSPTGSGHGYTF

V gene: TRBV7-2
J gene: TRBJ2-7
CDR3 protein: CASSPIPGTADYEQYF

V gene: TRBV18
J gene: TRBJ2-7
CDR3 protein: CASSTDTTLPGEQYF

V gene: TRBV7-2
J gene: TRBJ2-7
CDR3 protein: CASSSWDGFYEQYF

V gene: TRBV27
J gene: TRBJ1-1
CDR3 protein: CASSHGPNTEAFF

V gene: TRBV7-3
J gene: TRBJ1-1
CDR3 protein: CASTLGLSFEAFF

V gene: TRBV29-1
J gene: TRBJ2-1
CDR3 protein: CSVEEISNEQFF

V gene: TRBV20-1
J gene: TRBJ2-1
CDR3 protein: CSAPALFGKGNEQFF

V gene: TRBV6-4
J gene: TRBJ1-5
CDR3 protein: CASIKGSGDLYSNQPQHF

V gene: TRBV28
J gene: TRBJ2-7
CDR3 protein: CASSLSPGTGGYEQYF